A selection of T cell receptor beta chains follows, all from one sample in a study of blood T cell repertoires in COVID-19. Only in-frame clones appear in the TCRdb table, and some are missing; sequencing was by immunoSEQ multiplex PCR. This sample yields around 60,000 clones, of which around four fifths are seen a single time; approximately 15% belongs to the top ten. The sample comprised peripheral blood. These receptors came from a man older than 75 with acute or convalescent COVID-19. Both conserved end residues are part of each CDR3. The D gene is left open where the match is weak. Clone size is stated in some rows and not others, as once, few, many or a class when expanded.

CDR3aa: CATSRDEAVRGEKLFF
d_gene: .
j_gene: TRBJ1-4
v_gene: TRBV15
abundance: .

CDR3aa: CASSPTGTGELFF
d_gene: .
j_gene: TRBJ2-2
v_gene: TRBV5-4
abundance: .

CDR3aa: CASRPTGYREQYF
d_gene: .
j_gene: TRBJ2-7
v_gene: TRBV6-5
abundance: .

CDR3aa: CASSLNGRRGGETQYF
d_gene: .
j_gene: TRBJ2-5
v_gene: TRBV7-3
abundance: .

CDR3aa: CASSSGTGTADTQYF
d_gene: TRBD1
j_gene: TRBJ2-3
v_gene: TRBV7-3
abundance: .

CDR3aa: CASSSRERGSYNEQFF
d_gene: TRBD2
j_gene: TRBJ2-1
v_gene: TRBV6-2/TRBV6-3
abundance: .

CDR3aa: CASSQAGMNTEAFF
d_gene: .
j_gene: TRBJ1-1
v_gene: TRBV14
abundance: .

CDR3aa: CASSPTPGTGSGEQFF
d_gene: TRBD1
j_gene: TRBJ2-1
v_gene: TRBV27
abundance: .

CDR3aa: CASSSSLAAHYNEQFF
d_gene: TRBD2
j_gene: TRBJ2-1
v_gene: TRBV6-5
abundance: .

CDR3aa: CASRPGLNSGNTIYF
d_gene: .
j_gene: TRBJ1-3
v_gene: TRBV9
abundance: few

CDR3aa: CASSADREETQYF
d_gene: TRBD1
j_gene: TRBJ2-5
v_gene: TRBV2
abundance: once

CDR3aa: CASSAGPEGIETQYF
d_gene: .
j_gene: TRBJ2-5
v_gene: TRBV7-2
abundance: .

CDR3aa: CASSQARAGGHTGELFF
d_gene: TRBD2
j_gene: TRBJ2-2
v_gene: TRBV4-1
abundance: .

CDR3aa: CASSLVSRATNEKLFF
d_gene: .
j_gene: TRBJ1-4
v_gene: TRBV7-2
abundance: .

CDR3aa: CASSDPGTGVREQYF
d_gene: TRBD1
j_gene: TRBJ2-7
v_gene: TRBV10-1
abundance: few

CDR3aa: CASSLPLLSEAFF
d_gene: .
j_gene: TRBJ1-1
v_gene: TRBV11-3
abundance: .

CDR3aa: CASSSWTGEETQYF
d_gene: TRBD1
j_gene: TRBJ2-5
v_gene: TRBV5-5
abundance: .

CDR3aa: CASSLRGPEEKLFF
d_gene: TRBD1
j_gene: TRBJ1-4
v_gene: TRBV3-1/TRBV3-2
abundance: few

CDR3aa: CASSLVGRGRTEAFF
d_gene: .
j_gene: TRBJ1-1
v_gene: TRBV11-2
abundance: few

CDR3aa: CASSLGLREQYF
d_gene: .
j_gene: TRBJ2-7
v_gene: TRBV5-4
abundance: .

CDR3aa: CASSEGTNYGYTF
d_gene: .
j_gene: TRBJ1-2
v_gene: TRBV2
abundance: .

CDR3aa: CASSLELAEYNEQFF
d_gene: TRBD2
j_gene: TRBJ2-1
v_gene: TRBV7-9
abundance: .

CDR3aa: CASSLHLAGGNTIYF
d_gene: .
j_gene: TRBJ1-3
v_gene: TRBV5-1
abundance: .

CDR3aa: CASKTGPGGGTEAFF
d_gene: .
j_gene: TRBJ1-1
v_gene: TRBV19
abundance: .

CDR3aa: CASRATGAVGSPLHF
d_gene: TRBD1
j_gene: TRBJ1-6
v_gene: TRBV2
abundance: .

CDR3aa: CASRQAPGSNSPLHF
d_gene: .
j_gene: TRBJ1-6
v_gene: TRBV12-2
abundance: .

CDR3aa: CASSPTSGGFHIQYF
d_gene: TRBD2
j_gene: TRBJ2-4
v_gene: TRBV14
abundance: .

CDR3aa: CAISEDRRNTEAFF
d_gene: .
j_gene: TRBJ1-1
v_gene: TRBV10-3
abundance: .

CDR3aa: CASSDNDGLRGYTF
d_gene: .
j_gene: TRBJ1-2
v_gene: TRBV19
abundance: .

CDR3aa: CASTLDGGTGANVLTF
d_gene: .
j_gene: TRBJ2-6
v_gene: TRBV19
abundance: .

CDR3aa: CASSPRQGADTEAFF
d_gene: TRBD1
j_gene: TRBJ1-1
v_gene: TRBV18
abundance: .

CDR3aa: CASSYRDSFTEAFF
d_gene: TRBD1
j_gene: TRBJ1-1
v_gene: TRBV7-2
abundance: .

CDR3aa: CASSLGGSRDGGYTF
d_gene: .
j_gene: TRBJ1-2
v_gene: TRBV28
abundance: .

CDR3aa: CASSENLDEQFF
d_gene: .
j_gene: TRBJ2-1
v_gene: TRBV6-1
abundance: .

CDR3aa: CAWSVQGIGEAFF
d_gene: TRBD1
j_gene: TRBJ1-1
v_gene: TRBV30
abundance: .